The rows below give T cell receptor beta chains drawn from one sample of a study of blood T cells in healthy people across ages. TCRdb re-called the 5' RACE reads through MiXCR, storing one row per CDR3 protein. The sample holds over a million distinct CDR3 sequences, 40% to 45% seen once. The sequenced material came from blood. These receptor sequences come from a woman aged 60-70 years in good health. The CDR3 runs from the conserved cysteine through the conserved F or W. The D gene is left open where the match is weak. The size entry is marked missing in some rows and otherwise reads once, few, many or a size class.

cdr3_aa: CASSLDRGGDTQYF; cdr3_nt: TGTGCCAGCAGTTTGGACAGGGGAGGGGATACGCAGTATTTT; d_call: TRBD1; j_call: TRBJ2-3; v_call: TRBV11-2; clone_size: many
cdr3_aa: CASSESRQAYNEQFF; cdr3_nt: TGTGCCAGCAGTGAATCGAGACAGGCCTACAATGAGCAGTTCTTC; d_call: -; j_call: TRBJ2-1; v_call: TRBV2; clone_size: -
cdr3_aa: CSVRLAGAYNEQFF; cdr3_nt: TGCAGCGTCAGACTAGCGGGGGCATACAATGAGCAGTTCTTC; d_call: TRBD2; j_call: TRBJ2-1; v_call: TRBV29-1; clone_size: -
cdr3_aa: CAISEGVGQFF; cdr3_nt: TGTGCCATCAGTGAGGGGGTCGGGCAGTTCTTC; d_call: -; j_call: TRBJ2-1; v_call: TRBV10-3; clone_size: few
cdr3_aa: CTSSLTHLNTEAFF; cdr3_nt: TGTACCAGCAGCTTGACTCACTTGAACACTGAAGCTTTCTTT; d_call: -; j_call: TRBJ1-1; v_call: TRBV5-8; clone_size: -
cdr3_aa: CATSDSWTGSSTDTQYF; cdr3_nt: TGTGCCACCAGTGATTCTTGGACAGGCTCTAGCACAGATACGCAGTATTTT; d_call: TRBD1; j_call: TRBJ2-3; v_call: TRBV24-1; clone_size: many
cdr3_aa: CSARTSGRPEDQYF; cdr3_nt: TGCAGTGCGAGGACTAGCGGGAGGCCGGAAGACCAGTACTTC; d_call: TRBD2; j_call: TRBJ2-4; v_call: TRBV20-1; clone_size: few
cdr3_aa: CASSLLVNRAYEQYF; cdr3_nt: TGTGCCAGCAGTTTATTGGTTAACAGGGCCTACGAGCAGTACTTC; d_call: -; j_call: TRBJ2-7; v_call: TRBV28; clone_size: -
cdr3_aa: CASSVSVGELFF; cdr3_nt: TGTGCCAGCAGCGTTAGCGTCGGGGAGCTGTTTTTT; d_call: -; j_call: TRBJ2-2; v_call: TRBV9; clone_size: few
cdr3_aa: CASSVISYNEQYF; cdr3_nt: TGTGCCAGCAGCGTTATCTCCTACAATGAGCAGTACTTC; d_call: -; j_call: TRBJ2-7; v_call: TRBV27; clone_size: few
cdr3_aa: CASRVGTRLSYEQYF; cdr3_nt: TGTGCCAGCAGAGTAGGGACTAGGCTATCCTACGAGCAGTACTTC; d_call: TRBD2; j_call: TRBJ2-7; v_call: TRBV6-4; clone_size: -
cdr3_aa: CASSPFSGTTREQFF; cdr3_nt: TGTGCCAGCAGCCCCTTTAGCGGGACTACAAGAGAGCAGTTCTTC; d_call: TRBD2; j_call: TRBJ2-1; v_call: TRBV9; clone_size: -
cdr3_aa: CAISESVREEFF; cdr3_nt: TGTGCCATCAGTGAGTCGGTGAGGGAGGAGTTCTTC; d_call: -; j_call: TRBJ2-5; v_call: TRBV10-3; clone_size: -
cdr3_aa: CSARVAGPNQPQHF; cdr3_nt: TGCAGTGCTAGAGTTGCCGGTCCCAATCAGCCCCAGCATTTT; d_call: -; j_call: TRBJ1-5; v_call: TRBV20-1; clone_size: few
cdr3_aa: CATSDLGTGTYEQYF; cdr3_nt: TGTGCCACCAGTGATTTAGGGACGGGGACCTACGAGCAGTACTTC; d_call: -; j_call: TRBJ2-7; v_call: TRBV24-1; clone_size: -
cdr3_aa: CASTLSPAPDYHNEQFF; cdr3_nt: TGTGCCAGCACCCTCTCCCCCGCGCCTGACTACCACAATGAGCAGTTCTTC; d_call: -; j_call: TRBJ2-1; v_call: TRBV11-2; clone_size: few
cdr3_aa: CSASKAVSSYNEQFF; cdr3_nt: TGCAGTGCTAGTAAAGCGGTAAGCTCCTACAATGAGCAGTTCTTC; d_call: -; j_call: TRBJ2-1; v_call: TRBV20-1; clone_size: -
cdr3_aa: CASSSDSFSGANVLTF; cdr3_nt: TGTGCCAGCAGTTCCGACAGTTTTTCTGGGGCCAACGTCCTGACTTTC; d_call: -; j_call: TRBJ2-6; v_call: TRBV28; clone_size: -
cdr3_aa: CASSKDSPNEKLFF; cdr3_nt: TGTGCCAGCAGCAAAGACTCGCCCAATGAAAAACTGTTTTTT; d_call: -; j_call: TRBJ1-4; v_call: TRBV21-1; clone_size: once
cdr3_aa: CASSLSLARRGSEQYF; cdr3_nt: TGCGCCAGCAGCTTGTCTCTAGCCCGCCGGGGATCCGAGCAGTACTTC; d_call: -; j_call: TRBJ2-7; v_call: TRBV5-1; clone_size: -
cdr3_aa: CASSFDRRPGLTTDTQYF; cdr3_nt: TGTGCCAGCAGCTTCGATCGGAGGCCGGGACTAACCACAGATACGCAGTATTTT; d_call: TRBD2; j_call: TRBJ2-3; v_call: TRBV9; clone_size: -
cdr3_aa: CASSSPDRGSYEQYF; cdr3_nt: TGTGCCAGCAGTTCCCCTGACAGGGGCTCCTACGAGCAGTACTTC; d_call: TRBD1; j_call: TRBJ2-7; v_call: TRBV7-8; clone_size: -
cdr3_aa: CASSIQGAVNEQFF; cdr3_nt: TGTGCCAGCAGCATACAGGGGGCAGTGAATGAGCAGTTCTTC; d_call: TRBD1; j_call: TRBJ2-1; v_call: TRBV7-9; clone_size: -
cdr3_aa: CASSEVTGPYNEQFF; cdr3_nt: TGTGCCAGCAGTGAAGTTACAGGTCCCTACAATGAGCAGTTCTTC; d_call: -; j_call: TRBJ2-1; v_call: TRBV2; clone_size: -
cdr3_aa: CSAGWERGATQQYF; cdr3_nt: TGCAGTGCGGGGTGGGAGCGGGGAGCTACGCAGCAGTACTTC; d_call: TRBD2; j_call: TRBJ2-7; v_call: TRBV20-1; clone_size: once
cdr3_aa: CASGASATYEQYF; cdr3_nt: TGTGCCAGTGGGGCTAGCGCTACCTACGAGCAGTACTTC; d_call: -; j_call: TRBJ2-7; v_call: TRBV6-5; clone_size: few
cdr3_aa: CASSPQREETQYF; cdr3_nt: TGTGCCAGCAGCCCACAGCGGGAGGAGACCCAGTACTTC; d_call: TRBD2; j_call: TRBJ2-5; v_call: TRBV7-6; clone_size: -
cdr3_aa: CASSPWRGTDNEQFF; cdr3_nt: TGCGCCAGCAGCCCCTGGCGGGGGACGGACAATGAGCAGTTCTTC; d_call: TRBD2; j_call: TRBJ2-1; v_call: TRBV4-1; clone_size: many
cdr3_aa: CAISDWGLGPGGNNEQFF; cdr3_nt: TGTGCCATCAGCGACTGGGGACTAGGTCCTGGCGGTAACAATGAGCAGTTCTTC; d_call: TRBD2; j_call: TRBJ2-1; v_call: TRBV10-3; clone_size: many
cdr3_aa: CASSGGVNYGYTF; cdr3_nt: TGTGCCAGCAGTGGCGGGGTTAACTATGGCTACACCTTC; d_call: -; j_call: TRBJ1-2; v_call: TRBV6-5; clone_size: -
cdr3_aa: CASTPQSPAETRYF; cdr3_nt: TGTGCCAGCACCCCACAGAGTCCCGCGGAGACCCGGTACTTC; d_call: -; j_call: TRBJ2-5; v_call: TRBV12-3/TRBV12-4; clone_size: -
cdr3_aa: CASGLSGTLTYEQYF; cdr3_nt: TGTGCCAGCGGACTGTCCGGGACTTTAACCTACGAGCAGTACTTC; d_call: -; j_call: TRBJ2-7; v_call: TRBV2; clone_size: -
cdr3_aa: CASSYPGRGRLNYGYTF; cdr3_nt: TGTGCCAGCAGTTACCCGGGTAGGGGACGCCTAAACTATGGCTACACCTTC; d_call: -; j_call: TRBJ1-2; v_call: TRBV6-2/TRBV6-3; clone_size: few
cdr3_aa: CASSLGGSLSSYNEQFF; cdr3_nt: TGTGCCAGCAGCTTAGGCGGGAGTCTAAGCTCCTACAATGAGCAGTTCTTC; d_call: TRBD2; j_call: TRBJ2-1; v_call: TRBV7-3; clone_size: -
cdr3_aa: CATSRDPTMVQPQHF; cdr3_nt: TGTGCCACCAGCAGAGACCCCACCATGGTCCAGCCCCAGCATTTT; d_call: -; j_call: TRBJ1-5; v_call: TRBV15; clone_size: -
cdr3_aa: CASSSERGTGELFF; cdr3_nt: TGTGCCAGCAGTAGTGAGCGGGGCACCGGGGAGCTGTTTTTT; d_call: TRBD2; j_call: TRBJ2-2; v_call: TRBV25-1; clone_size: once
cdr3_aa: CASSEAASHGYTF; cdr3_nt: TGTGCCAGCAGTGAAGCCGCCTCCCATGGCTACACCTTC; d_call: -; j_call: TRBJ1-2; v_call: TRBV6-1; clone_size: few
cdr3_aa: CASSLAPTMNTEAFF; cdr3_nt: TGTGCCAGCAGTTTAGCTCCCACCATGAACACTGAAGCTTTCTTT; d_call: -; j_call: TRBJ1-1; v_call: TRBV12-3/TRBV12-4; clone_size: -
cdr3_aa: CASSKVGLNYEQYF; cdr3_nt: TGTGCCAGCAGCAAAGTGGGTCTTAACTACGAGCAGTACTTC; d_call: -; j_call: TRBJ2-7; v_call: TRBV14; clone_size: once
cdr3_aa: CASRVGIQETQYF; cdr3_nt: TGTGCCAGTCGGGTGGGGATTCAAGAGACCCAGTACTTC; d_call: -; j_call: TRBJ2-5; v_call: TRBV7-8; clone_size: -
cdr3_aa: CASSLGTVRDSPLHF; cdr3_nt: TGCGCCAGCAGCTTGGGAACGGTTCGGGATTCACCCCTCCACTTT; d_call: -; j_call: TRBJ1-6; v_call: TRBV5-1; clone_size: -
cdr3_aa: CATLISGTSTDTQYF; cdr3_nt: TGTGCCACCCTGATTAGCGGGACTAGCACAGATACGCAGTATTTT; d_call: TRBD2; j_call: TRBJ2-3; v_call: TRBV27; clone_size: -
cdr3_aa: CSVAGGIYYNEQYF; cdr3_nt: TGCAGCGTTGCAGGGGGGATTTACTACAATGAGCAGTACTTC; d_call: -; j_call: TRBJ2-7; v_call: TRBV29-1; clone_size: -
cdr3_aa: CAISPRTSGITDTQYF; cdr3_nt: TGTGCCATCAGCCCAAGGACTAGCGGGATCACAGATACGCAGTATTTT; d_call: TRBD2; j_call: TRBJ2-3; v_call: TRBV10-3; clone_size: -
cdr3_aa: CSARSSSRRAREQYF; cdr3_nt: TGCAGTGCTAGATCTTCTAGCAGGAGGGCTCGGGAGCAGTACTTC; d_call: -; j_call: TRBJ2-7; v_call: TRBV20-1; clone_size: once
cdr3_aa: CASSLVQTAATNEKLFF; cdr3_nt: TGTGCCAGCAGCTTAGTACAGACAGCTGCAACTAATGAAAAACTGTTTTTT; d_call: -; j_call: TRBJ1-4; v_call: TRBV7-6; clone_size: -
cdr3_aa: CAISESRKDTQYF; cdr3_nt: TGTGCCATCAGTGAGTCTCGGAAGGATACGCAGTATTTT; d_call: -; j_call: TRBJ2-3; v_call: TRBV10-3; clone_size: -
cdr3_aa: CASSPPIQRTDTQYF; cdr3_nt: TGTGCCAGCTCACCACCGATCCAGCGCACAGATACGCAGTATTTT; d_call: -; j_call: TRBJ2-3; v_call: TRBV18; clone_size: few
cdr3_aa: CASSLTLLQSSYNEQFF; cdr3_nt: TGTGCCAGCAGCTTAACTCTCTTACAGAGCTCCTACAATGAGCAGTTCTTC; d_call: -; j_call: TRBJ2-1; v_call: TRBV7-8; clone_size: -
cdr3_aa: CASSSREGNYNEQFF; cdr3_nt: TGTGCCAGCAGCTCTAGGGAAGGTAACTACAATGAGCAGTTCTTC; d_call: -; j_call: TRBJ2-1; v_call: TRBV7-9; clone_size: -
cdr3_aa: CSARGLGTHEQYF; cdr3_nt: TGCAGTGCTAGAGGCCTGGGCACACACGAGCAGTACTTC; d_call: -; j_call: TRBJ2-7; v_call: TRBV20-1; clone_size: few
cdr3_aa: CSVTIPPYTGELFF; cdr3_nt: TGCAGCGTTACAATCCCACCTTACACCGGGGAGCTGTTTTTT; d_call: -; j_call: TRBJ2-2; v_call: TRBV29-1; clone_size: few